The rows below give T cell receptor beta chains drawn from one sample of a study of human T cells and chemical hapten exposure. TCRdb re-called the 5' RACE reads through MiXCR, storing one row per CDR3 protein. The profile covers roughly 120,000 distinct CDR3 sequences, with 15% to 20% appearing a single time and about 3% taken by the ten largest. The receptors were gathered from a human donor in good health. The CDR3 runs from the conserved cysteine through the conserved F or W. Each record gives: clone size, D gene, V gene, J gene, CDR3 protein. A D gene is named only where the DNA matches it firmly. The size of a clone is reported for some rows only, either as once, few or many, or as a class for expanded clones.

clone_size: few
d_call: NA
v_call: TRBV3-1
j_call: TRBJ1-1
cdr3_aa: CASSHAAEAFF

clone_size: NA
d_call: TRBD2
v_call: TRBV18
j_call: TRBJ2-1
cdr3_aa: CASSQLAGLNNEQFF

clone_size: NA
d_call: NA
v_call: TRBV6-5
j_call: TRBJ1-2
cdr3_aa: CASSPTRDYGYTF

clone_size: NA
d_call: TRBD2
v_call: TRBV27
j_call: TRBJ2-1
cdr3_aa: CASSLLGTSGREGEQFF

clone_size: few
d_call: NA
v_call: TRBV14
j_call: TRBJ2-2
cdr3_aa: CASSQATELGELFF

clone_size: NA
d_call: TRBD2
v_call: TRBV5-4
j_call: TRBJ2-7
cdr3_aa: CASGLARSYEQYF

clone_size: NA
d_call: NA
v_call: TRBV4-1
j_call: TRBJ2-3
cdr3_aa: CASSLNLRGTDTQYF

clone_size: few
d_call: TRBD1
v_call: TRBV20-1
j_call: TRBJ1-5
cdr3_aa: CSAPTDRGASNQPQHF

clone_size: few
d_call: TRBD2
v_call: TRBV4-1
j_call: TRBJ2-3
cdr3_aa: CASSQDRVLAATDTQYF

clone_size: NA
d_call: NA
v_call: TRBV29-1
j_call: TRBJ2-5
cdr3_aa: CSVENRVRETQYF

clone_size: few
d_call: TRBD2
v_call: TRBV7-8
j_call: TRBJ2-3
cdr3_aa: CASSLRAGLAVSGTDTQYF

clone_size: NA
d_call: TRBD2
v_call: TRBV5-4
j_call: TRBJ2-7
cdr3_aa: CASSLRGAYEQYF

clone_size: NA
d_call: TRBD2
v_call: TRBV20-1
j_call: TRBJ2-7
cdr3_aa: CSAGPREGLYEQYF

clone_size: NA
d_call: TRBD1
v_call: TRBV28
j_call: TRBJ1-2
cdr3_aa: CASTWDRVSYGYTF

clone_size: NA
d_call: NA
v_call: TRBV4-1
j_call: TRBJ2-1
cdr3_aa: CASSQGLGNEQFF

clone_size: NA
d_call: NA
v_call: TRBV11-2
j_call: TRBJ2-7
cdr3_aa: CASSHEGHKPSYEQYF

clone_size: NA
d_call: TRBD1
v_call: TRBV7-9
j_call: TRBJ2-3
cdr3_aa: CAIPTGGTDTQYF

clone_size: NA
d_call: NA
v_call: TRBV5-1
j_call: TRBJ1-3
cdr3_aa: CASSPSVRSGNTIYF

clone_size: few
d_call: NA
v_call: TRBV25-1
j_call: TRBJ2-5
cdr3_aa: CASSEIYGSFETQYF

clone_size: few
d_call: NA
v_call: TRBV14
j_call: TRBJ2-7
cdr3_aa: CASSPQGYYEQYF

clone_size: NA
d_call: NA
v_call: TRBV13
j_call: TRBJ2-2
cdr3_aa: CASSRERGRENTGELFF

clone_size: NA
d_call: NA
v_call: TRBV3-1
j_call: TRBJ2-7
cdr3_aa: CASSQLSYEQYF

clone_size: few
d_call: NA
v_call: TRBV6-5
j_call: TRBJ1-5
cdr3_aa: CASSYNSQLNQPQHF

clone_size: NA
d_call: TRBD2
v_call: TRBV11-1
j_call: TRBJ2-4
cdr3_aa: CASRSGTSSAKNIQYF

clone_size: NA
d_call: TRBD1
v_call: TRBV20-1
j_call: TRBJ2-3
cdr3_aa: CSAREGSGGTQYF

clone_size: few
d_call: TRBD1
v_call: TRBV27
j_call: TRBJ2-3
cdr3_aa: CASGQGASKADTQYF

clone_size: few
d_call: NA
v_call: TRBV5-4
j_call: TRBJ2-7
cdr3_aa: CASSLASGRVMYEQYF

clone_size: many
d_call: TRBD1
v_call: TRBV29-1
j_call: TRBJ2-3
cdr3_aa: CSVSQGQVTDTQYF

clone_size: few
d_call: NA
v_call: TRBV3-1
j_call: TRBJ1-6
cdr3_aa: CASSQGRTGPVF